This TCR beta chain emerged from a study of shared clonotypes between healthy human individuals. About this clone itself: Antigen: not known.

Terminally differentiated effector memory CD45RA+ cells were left out of the naive CD8 fraction, which was CD45RO-negative and positively selected for CCR7. The CDR3 length is 14 residues. CDR1 and CDR2 (germline): SGHAT, FQNNGV. V was clipped by 1 base and J by 3 bases, with 9 bases between them. General observations from the study: Sorted-subset sequencing was shown by rarefaction to be incomplete despite large depth. Read depth was anticipated to influence clonotype sharing among donors.

TCRdb's copy holds only in-frame clones and misses some; the assay was immunoSEQ multiplex PCR. This sample has some 2.1 million clones, with about 95% found just once. This clonotype originated in a young man in good health. V usage is TRBV11-2 and J usage is TRBJ2-5; D unresolved. The source material was naive CD8+ T cells sorted from blood. The CDR3 protein is CASSLVVVEETQYF. In DNA form, the CDR3 reads TGTGCCAGCAGCTTAGTGGTGGTAGAAGAGACCCAGTACTTC.